This TCR beta chain stems from a study of Ad26.COV2.S vaccination and SARS-CoV-2 variants. As for the study in general: Intramuscular Ad26.COV2.S doses were given once or twice, 56 days apart. Points from the study as a whole: It was found that vaccine and placebo recipients had similar non-spike TCR breadth. The breadth of spike-specific CD8+ and CD4+ T cell responses after vaccination was reportedly substantial. Using TCR breadth and depth analyses may have led to underestimated total T cell responses.

The germline CDR1 and CDR2 sequences are LNHDA and SQIVND (reference sequence). This CDR3 is 15 amino acids long. Trimming removed 3 bases at V and 7 bases at J, with 16 bases between. A remark on this clone: The antigen remains undetermined.

Profiled with immunoSEQ multiplex PCR; TCRdb holds only in-frame clones, not every one. Among around 310,000 clones listed, 90% were seen once. Treatment defined: over 15 received Ad26.COV2.S at low or high dose, single or two shots; several received placebo; per-sample allocation not given. Vaccine and placebo recipients were sampled on day 63 after the first injection. The specimen was peripheral blood, collected in a trial of Ad26.COV2.S vaccine versus placebo. The chain combines TRBV19 with TRBJ2-1; D not resolved. The origin of this receptor is a person between 18 and 65 years old who received the Ad26.COV2.S COVID-19 vaccine or a placebo. The CDR3 is CASSMYSPPENEQFF. The CDR3 nucleotides are TGTGCCAGTAGTATGTACTCGCCGCCTGAGAATGAGCAGTTCTTC.